The clone carrying this T cell receptor (beta chain) showed up many times. What it binds is not known. One end of the junction varies from germline; a read error may be responsible. TCRdb fed the 5' RACE reads into MiXCR, producing one record per CDR3 protein. Of 1.5 million to 2 million distinct CDR3 sequences in the sample, around 33% are singletons; the top ten hold about 0.27%. Germline V lookup: CDR1 SGHRS, CDR2 YFSETQ. The CDR3 length is 12 residues. These data are taken from a study of identical twins. Study findings and constraints: Shared out-of-frame alpha sequences (those common to twins) showed excess low generation probability.

This receptor was identified in a newborn girl in good health. The chain combines TRBV5-1 with TRBJ2-5; D gene unclear. Source material: cord blood. The CDR3 sequence is CASSFTGETQYF. The CDR3 nucleotides read TGTGCCAGCAGCTTTACGGGAGAGACCCAGTACTTC.